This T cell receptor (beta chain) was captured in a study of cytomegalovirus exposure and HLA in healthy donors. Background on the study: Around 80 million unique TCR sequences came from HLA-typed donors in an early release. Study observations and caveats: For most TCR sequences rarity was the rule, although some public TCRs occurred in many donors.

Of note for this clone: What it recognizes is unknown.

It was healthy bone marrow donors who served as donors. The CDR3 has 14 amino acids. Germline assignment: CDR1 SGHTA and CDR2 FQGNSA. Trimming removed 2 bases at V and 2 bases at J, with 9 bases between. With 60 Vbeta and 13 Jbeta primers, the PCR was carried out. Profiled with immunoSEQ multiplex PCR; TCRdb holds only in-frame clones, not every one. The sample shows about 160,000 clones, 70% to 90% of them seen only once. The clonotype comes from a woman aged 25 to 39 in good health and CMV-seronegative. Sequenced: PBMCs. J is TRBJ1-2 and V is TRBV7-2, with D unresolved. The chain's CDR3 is CASSLSGENYGYTF. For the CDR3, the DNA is TGTGCCAGCAGCTTATCGGGTGAAAACTATGGCTACACCTTC.